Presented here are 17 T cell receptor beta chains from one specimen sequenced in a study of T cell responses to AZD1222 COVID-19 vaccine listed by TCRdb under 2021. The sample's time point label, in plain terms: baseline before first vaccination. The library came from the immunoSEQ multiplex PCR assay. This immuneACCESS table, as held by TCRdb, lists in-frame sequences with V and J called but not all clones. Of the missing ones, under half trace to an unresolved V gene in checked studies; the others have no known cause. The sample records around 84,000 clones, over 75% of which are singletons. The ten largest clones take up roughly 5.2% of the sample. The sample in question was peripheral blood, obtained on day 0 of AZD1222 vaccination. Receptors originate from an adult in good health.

The chain's CDR3 is CSATSYEQYF. The CDR3 DNA reads as TGCAGTGCTACGTCCTACGAGCAGTACTTC. The chain carries TRBV20-1 and TRBJ2-7, with D unclear. Germline CDR1 is DFQATT and CDR2 is SNEGSKA (reference sequence). Trimming cost V 4 bases and J 1 base, with 2 bases left between them. The CDR3 is 10 residues long.

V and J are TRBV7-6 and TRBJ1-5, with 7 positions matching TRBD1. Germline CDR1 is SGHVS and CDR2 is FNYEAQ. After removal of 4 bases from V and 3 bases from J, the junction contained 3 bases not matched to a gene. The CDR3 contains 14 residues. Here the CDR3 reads CASSSTGFNQPQHF. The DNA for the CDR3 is TGTGCCAGCAGCTCGACAGGGTTCAATCAGCCCCAGCATTTT.

The CDR3 loop is CASKTRLDGTDTQYF. The CDR3 region has the DNA TGTGCCAGCAAGACGCGGCTGGACGGCACAGATACGCAGTATTTT. The chain uses TRBV2 and TRBJ2-3; D gene ambiguous. Germline V gives CDR1 SNHLY, CDR2 FYNNEI. The CDR3 covers 15 residues. V lost 7 bases and J lost 1, with 15 bases in between.

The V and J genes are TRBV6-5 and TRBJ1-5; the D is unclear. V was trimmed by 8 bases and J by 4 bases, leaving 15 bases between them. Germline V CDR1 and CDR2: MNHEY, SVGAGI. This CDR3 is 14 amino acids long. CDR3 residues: CASSFSVGNQPQHF. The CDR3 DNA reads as TGTGCCAGCTCCTTCTCAGTCGGGAATCAGCCCCAGCATTTT.

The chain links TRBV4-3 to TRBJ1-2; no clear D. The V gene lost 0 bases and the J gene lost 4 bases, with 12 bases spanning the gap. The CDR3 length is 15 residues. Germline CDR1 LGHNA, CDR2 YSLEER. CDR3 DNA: TGCGCCAGCAGCCAAGATTTATTCGGGCTCTATGGCTACACCTTC. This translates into CASSQDLFGLYGYTF.

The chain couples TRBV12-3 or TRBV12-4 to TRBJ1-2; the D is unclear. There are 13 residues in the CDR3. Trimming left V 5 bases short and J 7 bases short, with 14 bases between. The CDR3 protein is CASSPYRLGGYTF. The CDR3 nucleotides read TGTGCCAGCAGTCCCTACCGGTTGGGTGGCTACACCTTC.

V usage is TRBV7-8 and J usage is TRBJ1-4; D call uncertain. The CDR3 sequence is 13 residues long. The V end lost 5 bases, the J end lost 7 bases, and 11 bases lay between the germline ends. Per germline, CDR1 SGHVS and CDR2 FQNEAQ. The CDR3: CASSPRLGEKLFF. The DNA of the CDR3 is TGTGCCAGCAGCCCCCGACTGGGTGAAAAACTGTTTTTT.

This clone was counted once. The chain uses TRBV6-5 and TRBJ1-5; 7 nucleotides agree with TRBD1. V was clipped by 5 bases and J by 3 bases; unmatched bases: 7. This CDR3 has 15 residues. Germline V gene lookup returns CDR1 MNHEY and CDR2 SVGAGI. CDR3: CASSIQGSDNQPQHF. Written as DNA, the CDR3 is TGTGCCAGCAGTATACAGGGGTCTGACAATCAGCCCCAGCATTTT.

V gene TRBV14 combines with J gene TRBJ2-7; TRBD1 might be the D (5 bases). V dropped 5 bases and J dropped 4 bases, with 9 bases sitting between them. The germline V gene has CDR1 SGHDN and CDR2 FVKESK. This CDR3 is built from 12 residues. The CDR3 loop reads CASSGHTYEQYF. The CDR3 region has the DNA TGTGCCAGCAGCGGACACACTTACGAGCAGTACTTC. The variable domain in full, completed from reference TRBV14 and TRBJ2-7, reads EAGVTQFPSHSVIEKGQTVTLRCDPISGHDNLYWYRRVMGKEIKFLLHFVKESKQDESGMPNNRFLAERTGGTYSTLKVQPAELEDSGVYFCASSGHTYEQYFGPGTRLTVT.

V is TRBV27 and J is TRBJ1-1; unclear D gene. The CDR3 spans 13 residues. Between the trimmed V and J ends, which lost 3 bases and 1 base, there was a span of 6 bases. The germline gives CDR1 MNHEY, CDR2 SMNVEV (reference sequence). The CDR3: CASSFGQNTEAFF. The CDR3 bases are TGTGCCAGCAGTTTCGGGCAGAACACTGAAGCTTTCTTT.

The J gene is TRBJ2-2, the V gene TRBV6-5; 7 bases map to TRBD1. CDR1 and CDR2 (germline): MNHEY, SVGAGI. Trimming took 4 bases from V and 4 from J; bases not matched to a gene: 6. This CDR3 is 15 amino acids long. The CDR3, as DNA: TGTGCCAGCAGTTTCGCCTCAGGGGGCACCGGGGAGCTGTTTTTT. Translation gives CASSFASGGTGELFF.

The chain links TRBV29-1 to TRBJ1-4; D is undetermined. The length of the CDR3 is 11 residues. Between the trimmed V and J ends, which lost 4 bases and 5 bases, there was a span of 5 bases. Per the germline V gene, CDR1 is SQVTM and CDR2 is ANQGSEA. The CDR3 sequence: CSVVGNEKLFF. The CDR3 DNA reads TGCAGCGTTGTGGGGAATGAAAAACTGTTTTTT.

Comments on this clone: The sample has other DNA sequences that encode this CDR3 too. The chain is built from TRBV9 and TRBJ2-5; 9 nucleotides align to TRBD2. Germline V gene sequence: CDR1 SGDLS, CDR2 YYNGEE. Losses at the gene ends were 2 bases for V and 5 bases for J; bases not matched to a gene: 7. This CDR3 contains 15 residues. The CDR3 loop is CASSVSGRASETQYF. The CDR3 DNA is TGTGCCAGCAGCGTTAGCGGGAGAGCCTCGGAGACCCAGTACTTC.

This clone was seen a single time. CDR3 protein: CASRGGRTGELFF. CDR3 DNA sequence: TGTGCCAGCAGGGGCGGGAGAACCGGGGAGCTGTTTTTT. The rearrangement links TRBV2 to TRBJ2-2; 7 bases agree with TRBD2. The CDR3 length is 13 residues. V shed 6 bases, J shed 5 bases, and the junction held 3 bases outside the gene matches. Germline V gene sequence: CDR1 SNHLY, CDR2 FYNNEI.

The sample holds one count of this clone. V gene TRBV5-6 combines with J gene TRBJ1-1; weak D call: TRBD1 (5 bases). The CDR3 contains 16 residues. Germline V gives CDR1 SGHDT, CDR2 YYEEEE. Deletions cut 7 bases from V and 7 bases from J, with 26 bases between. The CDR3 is CASAIEGLPSNVEAFF. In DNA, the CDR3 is TGTGCCAGCGCTATCGAGGGGCTACCCTCTAACGTTGAAGCTTTCTTT.

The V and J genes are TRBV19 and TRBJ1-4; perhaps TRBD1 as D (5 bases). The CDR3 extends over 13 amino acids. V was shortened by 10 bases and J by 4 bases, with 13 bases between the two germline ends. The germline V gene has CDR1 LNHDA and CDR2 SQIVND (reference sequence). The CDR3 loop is CATRRGINEKLFF. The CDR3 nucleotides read TGTGCCACCCGCCGGGGGATTAATGAAAAACTGTTTTTT.

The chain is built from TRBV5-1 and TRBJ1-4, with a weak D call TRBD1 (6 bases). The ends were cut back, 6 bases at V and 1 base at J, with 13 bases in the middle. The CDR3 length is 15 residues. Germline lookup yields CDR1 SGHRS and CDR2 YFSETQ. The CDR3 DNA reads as TGCGCCAGCAAAGCCGGGACACAAACTAATGAAAAACTGTTTTTT. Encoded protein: CASKAGTQTNEKLFF.